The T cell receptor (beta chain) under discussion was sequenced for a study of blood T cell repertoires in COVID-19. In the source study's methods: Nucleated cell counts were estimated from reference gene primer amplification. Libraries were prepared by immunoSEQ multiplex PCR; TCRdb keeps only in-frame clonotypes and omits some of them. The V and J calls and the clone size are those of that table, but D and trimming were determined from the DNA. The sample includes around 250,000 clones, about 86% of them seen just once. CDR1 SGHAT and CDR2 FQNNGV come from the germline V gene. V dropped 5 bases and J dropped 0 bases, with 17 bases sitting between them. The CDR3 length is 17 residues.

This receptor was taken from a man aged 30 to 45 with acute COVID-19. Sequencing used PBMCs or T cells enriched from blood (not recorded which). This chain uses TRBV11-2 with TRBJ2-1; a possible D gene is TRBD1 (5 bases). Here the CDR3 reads CASSIIPRGRSYNEQFF. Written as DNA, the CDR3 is TGTGCCAGCAGCATAATCCCTAGGGGCCGCTCCTACAATGAGCAGTTCTTC.